The sequence of this T cell receptor (beta chain) was determined in a study of blood T cell repertoires in COVID-19. Across the study: Samples of COVID-19 (acute and convalescent) were obtained from the United States, Italy and Spain. The analysed material was cDNA or gDNA that came from T cells, B-cell-depleted T cells, or PBMCs.

Original data processing: Estimation of nucleated cell counts relied on the amplification of reference gene primers. Assay: immunoSEQ multiplex PCR; the TCRdb copy retains only in-frame clones and omits some. V and J calls and clone size are copied from that table; D and trimming were computed from the DNA. The data contain 120,000 to 150,000 clones, roughly 82% of them singletons. Material for sequencing was peripheral blood. This receptor was identified in a human donor with acute or convalescent COVID-19. The donor label of this sample is uncertain.

Here the CDR3 DNA reads TGCGCCAGCAGCTTGGGACAGGGGAACGGGGAGCTGTTTTTT. Amino acid sequence: CASSLGQGNGELFF. This chain uses TRBV5-1 with TRBJ2-2; 8 bases are shared with TRBD1. The CDR3 sequence is 14 residues long. CDR1 SGHRS and CDR2 YFSETQ come from the germline V gene. J gave up 7 bases and V 0 bases, and 2 bases lay outside the gene matches. The whole variable domain, remainder taken from reference TRBV5-1 and TRBJ2-2, is KAGVTQTPRYLIKTRGQQVTLSCSPISGHRSVSWYQQTPGQGLQFLFEYFSETQRNKGNFPGRFSGRQFSNSRSEMNVSTLELGDSALYLCASSLGQGNGELFFGEGSRLTVL.